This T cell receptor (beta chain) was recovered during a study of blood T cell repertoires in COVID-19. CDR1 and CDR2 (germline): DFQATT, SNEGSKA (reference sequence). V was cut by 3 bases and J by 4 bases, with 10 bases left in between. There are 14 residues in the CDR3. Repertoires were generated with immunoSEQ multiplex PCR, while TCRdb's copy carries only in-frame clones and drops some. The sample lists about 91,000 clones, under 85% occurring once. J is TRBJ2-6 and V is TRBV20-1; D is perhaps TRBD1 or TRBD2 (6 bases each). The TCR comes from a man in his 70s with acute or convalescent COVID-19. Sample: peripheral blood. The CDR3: CSASGGLGANVLTF. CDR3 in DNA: TGCAGTGCTAGTGGGGGGCTCGGGGCCAACGTCCTGACTTTC.